This T cell receptor (beta chain) derives from a study of identifying expanded T cells in peripheral blood. General study findings and limits: Variance in clone template counts between approximately 2-week samples significantly increased with total template count across all healthy donors. Differentially abundant clones: roughly 1.3 between replicates, 15 to 17 at 2 to 3 weeks, approximately 19 at four.

Only in-frame clones appear in the TCRdb table, and some are missing; sequencing was by immunoSEQ multiplex PCR. The sample contains around 100,000 clones, around 90% of which appear only once. Collection occurred without any documented infections or immune events in donors. To note about this clone: Its antigen is undetermined.

V was trimmed by 4 bases and J by 0 bases, leaving 6 bases between them. Germline CDR1 SGHVS, CDR2 FQNEAQ. The CDR3 consists of 13 residues. This rearrangement joins TRBV7-8 to TRBJ1-2; D unresolved. This TCR was recovered from a person between 18 and 75 years old in good health. Source material: blood. As DNA, the CDR3 is TGTGCCAGCAGCTCCCTAGCTAACTATGGCTACACCTTC. This sequence encodes CASSSLANYGYTF.